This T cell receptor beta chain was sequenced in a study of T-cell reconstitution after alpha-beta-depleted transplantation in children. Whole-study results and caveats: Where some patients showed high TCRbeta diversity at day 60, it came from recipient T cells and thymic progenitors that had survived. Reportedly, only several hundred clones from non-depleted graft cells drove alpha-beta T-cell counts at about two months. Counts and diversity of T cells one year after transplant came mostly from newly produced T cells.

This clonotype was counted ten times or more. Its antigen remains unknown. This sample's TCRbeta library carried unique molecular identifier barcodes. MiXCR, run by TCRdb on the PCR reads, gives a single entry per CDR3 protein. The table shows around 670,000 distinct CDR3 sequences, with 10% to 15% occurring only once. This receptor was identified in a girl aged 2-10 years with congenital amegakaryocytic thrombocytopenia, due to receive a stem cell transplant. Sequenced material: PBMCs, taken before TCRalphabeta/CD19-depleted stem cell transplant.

DNA for the CDR3: TGTGCCAGCACGGAGGAATGGGGAGGTGGGTCCCTCCACTTT. It is translated as CASTEEWGGGSLHF. The genes are TRBV28 and TRBJ1-6; no clear D. The V and J ends lost 7 bases and 14 bases respectively, with 21 bases between them. This CDR3 is 14 amino acids long. Germline CDR1 MDHEN, CDR2 SYDVKM.